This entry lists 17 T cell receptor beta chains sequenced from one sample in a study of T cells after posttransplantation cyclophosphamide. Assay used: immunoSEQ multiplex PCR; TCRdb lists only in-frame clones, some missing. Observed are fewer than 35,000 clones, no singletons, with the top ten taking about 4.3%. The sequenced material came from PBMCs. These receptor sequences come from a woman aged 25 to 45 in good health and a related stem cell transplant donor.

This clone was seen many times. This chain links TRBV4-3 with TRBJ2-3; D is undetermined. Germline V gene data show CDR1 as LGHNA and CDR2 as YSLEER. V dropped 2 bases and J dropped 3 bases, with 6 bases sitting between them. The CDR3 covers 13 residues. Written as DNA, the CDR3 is TGCGCCAGCAGCCAACGACAAACAGATACGCAGTATTTT. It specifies CASSQRQTDTQYF.

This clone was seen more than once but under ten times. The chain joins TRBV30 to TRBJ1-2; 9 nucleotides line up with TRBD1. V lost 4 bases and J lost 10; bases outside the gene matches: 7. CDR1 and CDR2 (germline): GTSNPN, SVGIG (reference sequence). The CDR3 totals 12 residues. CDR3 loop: CAWTPGTGLYTF. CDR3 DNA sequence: TGTGCCTGGACTCCCGGGACAGGGCTCTACACCTTC.

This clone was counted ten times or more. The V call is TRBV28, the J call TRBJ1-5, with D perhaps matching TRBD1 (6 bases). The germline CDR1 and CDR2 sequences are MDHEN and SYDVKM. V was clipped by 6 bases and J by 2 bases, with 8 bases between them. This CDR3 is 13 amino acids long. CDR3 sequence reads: CASRDRRNQPQHF. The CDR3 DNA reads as TGTGCCAGCAGAGACAGGCGCAATCAGCCCCAGCATTTT.

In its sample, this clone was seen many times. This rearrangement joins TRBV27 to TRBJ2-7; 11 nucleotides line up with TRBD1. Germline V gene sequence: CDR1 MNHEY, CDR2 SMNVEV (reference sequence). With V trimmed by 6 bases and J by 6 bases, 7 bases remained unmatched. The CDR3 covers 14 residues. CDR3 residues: CASSAGQGVGEQYF. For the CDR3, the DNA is TGTGCCAGCAGCGCGGGACAGGGGGTAGGCGAGCAGTACTTC.

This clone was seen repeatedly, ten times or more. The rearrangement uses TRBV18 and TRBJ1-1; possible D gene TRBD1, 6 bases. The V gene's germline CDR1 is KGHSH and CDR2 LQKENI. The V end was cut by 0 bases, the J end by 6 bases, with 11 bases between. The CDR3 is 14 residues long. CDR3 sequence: CASSPPGGLAEAFF. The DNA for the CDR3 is TGTGCCAGCTCACCACCGGGGGGGCTCGCTGAAGCTTTCTTT.

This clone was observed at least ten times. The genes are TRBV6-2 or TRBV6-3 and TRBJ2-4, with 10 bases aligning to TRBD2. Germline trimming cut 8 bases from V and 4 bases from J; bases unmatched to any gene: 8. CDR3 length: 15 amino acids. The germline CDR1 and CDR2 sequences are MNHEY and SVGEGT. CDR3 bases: TGTGCCAGCGGGCCAACTAGCGGGGCAAAAAACATTCAGTACTTC. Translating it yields CASGPTSGAKNIQYF.

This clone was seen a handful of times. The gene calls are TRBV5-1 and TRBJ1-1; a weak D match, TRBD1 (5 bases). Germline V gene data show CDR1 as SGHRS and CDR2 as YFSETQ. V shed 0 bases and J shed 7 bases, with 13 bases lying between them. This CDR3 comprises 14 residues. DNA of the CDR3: TGCGCCAGCAGCTTGGGGGGGGGAGGCAGTGAAGCTTTCTTT. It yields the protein CASSLGGGGSEAFF.

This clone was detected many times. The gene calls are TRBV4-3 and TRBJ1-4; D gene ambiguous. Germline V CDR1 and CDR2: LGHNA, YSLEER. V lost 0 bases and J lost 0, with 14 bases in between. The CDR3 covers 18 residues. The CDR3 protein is CASSQDPLTDATNEKLFF. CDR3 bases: TGCGCCAGCAGCCAAGATCCCCTAACTGATGCAACTAATGAAAAACTGTTTTTT.

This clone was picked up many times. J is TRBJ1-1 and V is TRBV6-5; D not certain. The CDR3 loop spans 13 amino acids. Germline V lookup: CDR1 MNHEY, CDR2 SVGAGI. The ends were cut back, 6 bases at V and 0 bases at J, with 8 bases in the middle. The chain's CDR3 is CASSPNVNTEAFF. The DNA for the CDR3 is TGTGCCAGCAGCCCAAATGTGAACACTGAAGCTTTCTTT.

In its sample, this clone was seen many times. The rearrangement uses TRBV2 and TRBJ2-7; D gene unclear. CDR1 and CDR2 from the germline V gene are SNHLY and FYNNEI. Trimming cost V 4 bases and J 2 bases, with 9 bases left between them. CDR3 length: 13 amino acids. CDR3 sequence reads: CASSARWTYEQYF. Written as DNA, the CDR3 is TGTGCCAGCAGTGCTAGGTGGACCTACGAGCAGTACTTC.

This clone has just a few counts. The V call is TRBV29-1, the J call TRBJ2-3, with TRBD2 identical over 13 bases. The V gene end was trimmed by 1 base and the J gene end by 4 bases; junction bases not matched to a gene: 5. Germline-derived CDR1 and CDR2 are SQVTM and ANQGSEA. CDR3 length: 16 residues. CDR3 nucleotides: TGCAGCGTTGAAGCGACGGGACTAGCGGGACCAGATACGCAGTATTTT. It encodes CSVEATGLAGPDTQYF.

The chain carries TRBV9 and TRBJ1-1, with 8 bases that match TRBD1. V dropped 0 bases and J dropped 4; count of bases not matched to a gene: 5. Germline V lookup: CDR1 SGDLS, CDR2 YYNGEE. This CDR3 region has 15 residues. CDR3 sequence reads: CASSVDGQGSTEAFF. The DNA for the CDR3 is TGTGCCAGCAGCGTAGACGGACAGGGTTCCACTGAAGCTTTCTTT.

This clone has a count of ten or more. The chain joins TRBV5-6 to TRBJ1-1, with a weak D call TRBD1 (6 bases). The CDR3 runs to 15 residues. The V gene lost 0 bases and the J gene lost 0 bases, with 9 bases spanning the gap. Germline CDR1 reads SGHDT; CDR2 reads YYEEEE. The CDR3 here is CASSLGTGLNTEAFF. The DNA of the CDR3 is TGTGCCAGCAGCTTGGGAACAGGGCTGAACACTGAAGCTTTCTTT.

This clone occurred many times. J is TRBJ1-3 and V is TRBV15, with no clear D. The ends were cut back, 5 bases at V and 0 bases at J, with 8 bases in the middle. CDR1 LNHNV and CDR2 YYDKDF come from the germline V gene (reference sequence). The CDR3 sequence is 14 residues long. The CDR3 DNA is TGTGCCACCAGCGCCCTCGGCTCTGGAAACACCATATATTTT. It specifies CATSALGSGNTIYF. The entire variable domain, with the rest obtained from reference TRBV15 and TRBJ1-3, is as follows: DAMVIQNPRYQVTQFGKPVTLSCSQTLNHNVMYWYQQKSSQAPKLLFHYYDKDFNNEADTPDNFQSRRPNTSFCFLDIRSPGLGDTAMYLCATSALGSGNTIYFGEGSWLTVV.

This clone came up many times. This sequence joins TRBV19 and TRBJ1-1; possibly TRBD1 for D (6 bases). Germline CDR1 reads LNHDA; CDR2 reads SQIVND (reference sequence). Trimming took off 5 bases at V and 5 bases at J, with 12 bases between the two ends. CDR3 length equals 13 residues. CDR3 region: CASSRDIMTEAFF. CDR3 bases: TGTGCCAGTAGTCGGGACATTATGACTGAAGCTTTCTTT.

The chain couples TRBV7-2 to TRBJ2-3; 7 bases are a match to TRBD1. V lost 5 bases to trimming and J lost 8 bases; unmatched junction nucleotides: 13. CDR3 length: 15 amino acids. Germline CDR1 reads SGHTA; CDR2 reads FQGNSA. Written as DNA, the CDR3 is TGTGCCAGCAGCCCCTTGGTGGCAGGGGGACGTACGCAGTATTTT. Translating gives CASSPLVAGGRTQYF.

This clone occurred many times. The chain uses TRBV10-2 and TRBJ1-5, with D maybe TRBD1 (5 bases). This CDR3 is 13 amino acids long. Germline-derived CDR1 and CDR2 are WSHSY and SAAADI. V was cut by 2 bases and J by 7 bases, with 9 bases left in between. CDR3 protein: CASSEGARQPQHF. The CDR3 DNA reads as TGCGCCAGCAGTGAGGGGGCCAGGCAGCCCCAGCATTTT.